Listed below are T cell receptor beta chains from one sample, sequenced in a study of OX40 agonist ivuxolimab in advanced cancers. Libraries were prepared by immunoSEQ multiplex PCR; TCRdb keeps only in-frame clonotypes and omits some of them. This sample carries about 70,000 clones, approximately 89% of them seen once, and the ten largest clones take about an eighth. The sample was CD4+ or CD8+ T cells sorted from blood, taken in a trial of the OX40 agonist ivuxolimab. These receptors were taken from an adult with an advanced solid tumor such as melanoma, head and neck, liver or kidney cancer. Each CDR3 is given with its conserved first and last residue. The D gene is left open where the match is weak. Part of the rows lack a size; the others show once, few, many or a class for expanded clones.

j_call	d_call	clone_size	v_call	cdr3_aa	cdr3_nt
TRBJ1-6	.	.	TRBV14	CASSQLHPRQPRSPLHF	TGTGCCAGCAGCCAACTACACCCCCGACAGCCTCGGTCACCCCTCCACTTT
TRBJ2-1	TRBD2	.	TRBV4-1	CASSQADPFWGSSGRRGNEQFF	TGCGCCAGCAGCCAAGCGGACCCCTTTTGGGGATCTAGCGGGAGGAGAGGGAATGAGCAGTTCTTC
TRBJ2-5	TRBD1	.	TRBV11-1	CASSGLGQGRETQYF	TGTGCCAGCAGCGGCCTTGGACAGGGGAGAGAGACCCAGTACTTC
TRBJ1-5	.	.	TRBV28	CASSLTRRSPQHF	TGTGCCAGCAGTTTAACCCGGAGGTCGCCCCAGCATTTT
TRBJ2-1	.	.	TRBV5-1	CASSLRLSYNEQFF	TGCGCCAGCAGCTTGAGGCTCTCCTACAATGAGCAGTTCTTC
TRBJ1-5	.	.	TRBV27	CASSLRAGGSNQPQHF	TGTGCCAGCAGTTTACGGGCCGGGGGGAGCAATCAGCCCCAGCATTTT
TRBJ2-3	.	.	TRBV7-3	CASSRGSTDTQYF	TGTGCCAGCAGCCGAGGGAGCACAGATACGCAGTATTTT
TRBJ2-1	TRBD2	once	TRBV28	CASSFLASGLYNEQFF	TGTGCCAGCAGTTTCCTTGCTAGCGGCCTCTACAATGAGCAGTTCTTC
TRBJ2-5	.	.	TRBV4-2	CASSQDEETQYF	TGTGCCAGCAGCCAGGACGAAGAGACCCAGTACTTC
TRBJ1-3	.	once	TRBV6-5	CASRDPSGNTIYF	TGTGCCAGCAGGGATCCCTCTGGAAACACCATATATTTT
TRBJ2-5	TRBD2	.	TRBV5-1	CASSSLGLAGGQETQYF	TGCGCCAGCAGCTCCCTGGGACTAGCGGGGGGACAAGAGACCCAGTACTTC
TRBJ2-7	.	.	TRBV5-8	CASSTLGYEQYF	TGTGCCAGCAGCACCCTTGGCTACGAGCAGTACTTC
TRBJ1-3	TRBD1	once	TRBV13	CASSWDRGRLGNTIYF	TGTGCCAGCAGCTGGGACAGGGGGCGCTTGGGAAACACCATATATTTT
TRBJ2-1	TRBD1	once	TRBV18	CASSPSGTGSYNEQFF	TGTGCCAGCTCACCATCCGGGACAGGATCCTACAATGAGCAGTTCTTC
TRBJ2-2	.	once	TRBV1	CTSSQGGTGELFF	TGCACCAGCAGCCAAGGGGGGACCGGGGAGCTGTTTTTT
TRBJ1-1	.	.	TRBV5-1	CASSSRTVMNTEAFF	TGCGCCAGCAGCTCCCGGACAGTAATGAACACTGAAGCTTTCTTT
TRBJ1-1	TRBD1	.	TRBV28	CASSFPQGGKSAKAFF	TGTGCCAGCAGTTTCCCCCAGGGGGGCAAGTCGGCTAAAGCTTTCTTT
TRBJ2-2	TRBD2	.	TRBV7-9	CASQGLANTGELFF	TGTGCCAGCCAGGGACTAGCGAACACCGGGGAGCTGTTTTTT
TRBJ2-2	.	once	TRBV14	CASSQDLTITTGELFF	TGTGCCAGCAGCCAAGATCTCACGATAACAACCGGGGAGCTGTTTTTT
TRBJ2-4	.	.	TRBV19	CASSPPGDIQYF	TGTGCCAGTAGTCCTCCCGGAGACATTCAGTACTTC
TRBJ2-7	.	.	TRBV29-1	CSVGTWDEEQYF	TGCAGCGTTGGGACATGGGATGAAGAGCAGTACTTC
TRBJ1-1	.	.	TRBV11-2	CASSLDRGSYTEAFF	TGTGCCAGCAGCTTAGATCGGGGCTCCTACACTGAAGCTTTCTTT
TRBJ2-3	.	.	TRBV4-1	CASSQDDQTDTQYF	TGCGCCAGCAGCCAAGATGACCAAACAGATACGCAGTATTTT
TRBJ1-2	TRBD1	once	TRBV27	CASSLVGQAPGYTF	TGTGCCAGCAGTTTGGTCGGACAGGCCCCCGGCTACACCTTC
TRBJ1-1	.	.	TRBV11-2	CASRFWLGEKAFF	TGTGCCAGCAGATTTTGGCTGGGGGAGAAAGCTTTCTTT
TRBJ1-3	.	.	TRBV18	CASSPPGGAGNTIYF	TGTGCCAGCTCACCCCCCGGGGGAGCCGGAAACACCATATATTTT
TRBJ2-4	.	once	TRBV15	CATSREGFGAKNIQYF	TGTGCCACCAGCAGAGAGGGTTTTGGAGCCAAAAACATTCAGTACTTC
TRBJ2-7	TRBD2	.	TRBV7-9	CASSLGQAGVGAYEQYF	TGTGCCAGCAGCTTAGGGCAGGCGGGAGTTGGAGCCTACGAGCAGTACTTC
TRBJ1-1	TRBD1	.	TRBV4-1	CASRDRGTGEAFF	TGCGCCAGCAGGGACAGGGGGACGGGTGAAGCTTTCTTT
TRBJ1-3	.	.	TRBV7-9	CASSLAGGRRSGNTIYF	TGTGCCAGCAGCTTAGCCGGGGGACGGCGCTCTGGAAACACCATATATTTT
TRBJ1-3	.	.	TRBV28	CASRGTGQGNTIYF	TGTGCCAGCAGGGGTACAGGCCAAGGAAACACCATATATTTT
TRBJ1-3	.	.	TRBV6-1	CASRTGSGNTIYF	TGTGCCAGCCGCACAGGCTCTGGAAACACCATATATTTT
TRBJ1-2	TRBD1	once	TRBV19	CASSVAGTGWIGYTF	TGTGCCAGTAGTGTCGCCGGGACAGGGTGGATTGGCTACACCTTC